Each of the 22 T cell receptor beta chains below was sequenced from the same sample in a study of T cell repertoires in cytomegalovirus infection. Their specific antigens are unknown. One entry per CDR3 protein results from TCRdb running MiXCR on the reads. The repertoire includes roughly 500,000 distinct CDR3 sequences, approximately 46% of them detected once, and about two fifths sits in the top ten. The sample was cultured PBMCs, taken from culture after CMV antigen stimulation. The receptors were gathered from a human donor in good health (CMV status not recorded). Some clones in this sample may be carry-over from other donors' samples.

The DNA for the CDR3 is TGCGCCAGCAGCTTGGAACTGGCTAGCACAGATACGCAGTATTTT. Encoded protein: CASSLELASTDTQYF. V gene TRBV5-1 combines with J gene TRBJ2-3, with D unclear. V lost 0 bases to trimming and J lost 0 bases, with 8 bases between them. Germline-derived CDR1 and CDR2 are SGHRS and YFSETQ. The CDR3 is 15 residues long.

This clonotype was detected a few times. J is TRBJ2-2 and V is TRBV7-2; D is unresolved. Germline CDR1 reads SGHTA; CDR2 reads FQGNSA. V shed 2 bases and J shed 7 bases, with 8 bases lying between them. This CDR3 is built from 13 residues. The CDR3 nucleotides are TGTGCCAGCAGCTTACCCGGGCGCGGGGAGCTGTTTTTT. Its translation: CASSLPGRGELFF. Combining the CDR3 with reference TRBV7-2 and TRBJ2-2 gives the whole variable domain GAGVSQSPSNKVTEKGKDVELRCDPISGHTALYWYRQSLGQGLEFLIYFQGNSAPDKSGLPSDRFSAERTGGSVSTLTIQRTQQEDSAVYLCASSLPGRGELFFGEGSRLTVL.

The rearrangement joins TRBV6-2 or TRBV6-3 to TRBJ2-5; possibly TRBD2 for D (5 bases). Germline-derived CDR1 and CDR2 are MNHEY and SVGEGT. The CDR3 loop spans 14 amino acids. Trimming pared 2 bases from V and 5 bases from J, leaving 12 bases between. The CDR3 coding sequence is TGTGCCAGCAGTTACAGACGGGGTCCGGAGACCCAGTACTTC. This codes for CASSYRRGPETQYF.

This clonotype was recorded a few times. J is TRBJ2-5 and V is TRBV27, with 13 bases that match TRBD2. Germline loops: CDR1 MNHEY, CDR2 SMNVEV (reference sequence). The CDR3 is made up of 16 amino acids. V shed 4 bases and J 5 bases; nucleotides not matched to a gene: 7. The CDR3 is CASSYRLAGGRETQYF. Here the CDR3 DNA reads TGTGCCAGCAGTTACCGACTAGCGGGAGGACGGGAGACCCAGTACTTC.

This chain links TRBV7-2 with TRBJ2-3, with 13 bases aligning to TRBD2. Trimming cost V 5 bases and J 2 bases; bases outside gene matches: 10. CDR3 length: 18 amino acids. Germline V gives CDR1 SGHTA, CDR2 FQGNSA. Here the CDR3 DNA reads TGTGCCAGCAGCGTCACTAGCGGGGGGGCCTTTTTCACAGATACGCAGTATTTT. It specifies CASSVTSGGAFFTDTQYF.

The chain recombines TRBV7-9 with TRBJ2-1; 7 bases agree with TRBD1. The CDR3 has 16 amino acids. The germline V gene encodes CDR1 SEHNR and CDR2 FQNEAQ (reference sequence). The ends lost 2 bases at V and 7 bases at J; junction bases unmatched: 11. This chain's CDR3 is CASSLLRGLQRNEQFF. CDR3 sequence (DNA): TGTGCCAGCAGCTTACTAAGGGGGCTGCAACGGAATGAGCAGTTCTTC. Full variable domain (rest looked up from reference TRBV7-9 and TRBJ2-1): DTGVSQNPRHKITKRGQNVTFRCDPISEHNRLYWYRQTLGQGPEFLTYFQNEAQLEKSRLLSDRFSAERPKGSFSTLEIQRTEQGDSAMYLCASSLLRGLQRNEQFFGPGTRLTVL.

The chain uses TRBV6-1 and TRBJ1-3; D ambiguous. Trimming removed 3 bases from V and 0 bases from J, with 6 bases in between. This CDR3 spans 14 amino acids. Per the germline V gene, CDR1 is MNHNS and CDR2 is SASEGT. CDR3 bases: TGTGCCAGCAGTGAGGCCCACTCTGGAAACACCATATATTTT. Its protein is CASSEAHSGNTIYF.

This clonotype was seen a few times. CDR3 sequence reads: CASSLGQGVYNEQFF. For the CDR3, the DNA is TGTGCCAGCAGCTTAGGGCAGGGGGTATACAATGAGCAGTTCTTC. The genes are TRBV7-9 and TRBJ2-1; TRBD1 matches at 7 bases. Germline CDR1 reads SEHNR; CDR2 reads FQNEAQ (reference sequence). The trim removed 1 base at V and 4 bases at J, leaving 4 bases unmatched. The CDR3 has 15 residues.

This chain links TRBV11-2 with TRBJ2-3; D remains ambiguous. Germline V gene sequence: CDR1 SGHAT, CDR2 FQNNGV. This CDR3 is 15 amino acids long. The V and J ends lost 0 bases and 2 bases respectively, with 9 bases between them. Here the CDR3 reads CASSLEAPYTDTQYF. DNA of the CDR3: TGTGCCAGCAGCTTAGAGGCACCATACACAGATACGCAGTATTTT.

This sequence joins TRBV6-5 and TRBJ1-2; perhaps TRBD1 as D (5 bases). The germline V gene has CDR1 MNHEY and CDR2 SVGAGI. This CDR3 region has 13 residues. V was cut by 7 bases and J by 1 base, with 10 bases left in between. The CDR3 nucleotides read TGTGCCAGCAACTGGGGGATTAACTATGGCTACACCTTC. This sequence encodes CASNWGINYGYTF.

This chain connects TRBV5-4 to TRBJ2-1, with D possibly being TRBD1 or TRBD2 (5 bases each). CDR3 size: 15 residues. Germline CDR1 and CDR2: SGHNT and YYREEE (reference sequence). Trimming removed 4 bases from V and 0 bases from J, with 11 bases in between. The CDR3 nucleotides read TGTGCCAGCAGCGCCGGGACCCACTCCTACAATGAGCAGTTCTTC. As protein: CASSAGTHSYNEQFF.

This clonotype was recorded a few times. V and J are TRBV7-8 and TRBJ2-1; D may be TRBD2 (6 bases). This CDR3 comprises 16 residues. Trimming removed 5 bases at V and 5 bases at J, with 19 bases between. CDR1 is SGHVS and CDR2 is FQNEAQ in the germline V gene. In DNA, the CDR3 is TGTGCCAGCAGCCTCAACTGGGAGGACTCTAACAATGAGCAGTTCTTC. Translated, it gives CASSLNWEDSNNEQFF.

The CDR3 nucleotides are TGCGCCAGCAGCTCATTAGGACGATCGAACACTGAAGCTTTCTTT. Amino acids: CASSSLGRSNTEAFF. V is TRBV5-1 and J is TRBJ1-1; no firm D call. The germline V gene has CDR1 SGHRS and CDR2 YFSETQ. This CDR3 comprises 15 residues. Trimming cost V 3 bases and J 1 base, with 13 bases left between them.

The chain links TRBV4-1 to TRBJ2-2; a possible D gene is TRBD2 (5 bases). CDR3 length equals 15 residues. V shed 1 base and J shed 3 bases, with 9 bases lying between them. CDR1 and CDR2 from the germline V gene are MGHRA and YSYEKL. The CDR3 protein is CASSQGLAHTGELFF. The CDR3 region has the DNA TGCGCCAGCAGCCAAGGCCTAGCTCACACCGGGGAGCTGTTTTTT.

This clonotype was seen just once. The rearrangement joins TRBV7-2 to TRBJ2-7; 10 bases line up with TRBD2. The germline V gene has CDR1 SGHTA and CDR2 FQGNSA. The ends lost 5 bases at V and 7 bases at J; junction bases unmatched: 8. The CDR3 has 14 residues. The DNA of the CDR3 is TGTGCCAGCAGCGAAGCGGGGGGGGGGGGTGAGCAGTACTTC. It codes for CASSEAGGGGEQYF.

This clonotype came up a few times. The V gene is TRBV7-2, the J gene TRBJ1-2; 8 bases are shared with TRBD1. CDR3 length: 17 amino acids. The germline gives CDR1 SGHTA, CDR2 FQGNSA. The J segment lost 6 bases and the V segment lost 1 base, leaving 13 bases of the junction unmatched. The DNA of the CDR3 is TGTGCCAGCAGCTTAGGGCAAGGACAGGGACTCTCGAATGGCTACACCTTC. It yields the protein CASSLGQGQGLSNGYTF.

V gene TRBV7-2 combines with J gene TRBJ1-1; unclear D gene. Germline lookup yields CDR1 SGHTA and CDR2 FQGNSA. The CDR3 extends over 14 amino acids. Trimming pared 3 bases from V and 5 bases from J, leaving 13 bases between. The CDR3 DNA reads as TGTGCCAGCAGCTTCCAAGGGTTCGGGACTGAAGCTTTCTTT. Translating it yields CASSFQGFGTEAFF.

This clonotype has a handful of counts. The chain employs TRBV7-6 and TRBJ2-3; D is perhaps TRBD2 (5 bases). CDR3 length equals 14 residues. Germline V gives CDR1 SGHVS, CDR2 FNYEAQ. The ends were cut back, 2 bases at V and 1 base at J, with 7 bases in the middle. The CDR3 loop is CASSLIGGTDTQYF. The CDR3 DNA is TGTGCCAGCAGCTTAATCGGGGGCACAGATACGCAGTATTTT. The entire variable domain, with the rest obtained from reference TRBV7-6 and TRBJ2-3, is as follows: GAGVSQSPRYKVTKRGQDVALRCDPISGHVSLYWYRQALGQGPEFLTYFNYEAQQDKSGLPNDRFSAERPEGSISTLTIQRTEQRDSAMYRCASSLIGGTDTQYFGPGTRLTVL.

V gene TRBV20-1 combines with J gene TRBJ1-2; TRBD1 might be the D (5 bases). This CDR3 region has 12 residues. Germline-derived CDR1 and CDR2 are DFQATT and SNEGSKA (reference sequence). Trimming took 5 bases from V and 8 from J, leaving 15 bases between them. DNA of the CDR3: TGCAGTGCTTCGACACGGGGCCCCGGCTACACCTTC. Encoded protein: CSASTRGPGYTF.

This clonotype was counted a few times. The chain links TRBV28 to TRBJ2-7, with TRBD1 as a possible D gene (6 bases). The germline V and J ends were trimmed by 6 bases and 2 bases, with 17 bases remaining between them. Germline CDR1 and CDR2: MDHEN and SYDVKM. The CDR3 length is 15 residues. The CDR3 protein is CASRRSPAGAYEQYF. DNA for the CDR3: TGTGCCAGCAGGAGATCCCCCGCAGGGGCCTACGAGCAGTACTTC.

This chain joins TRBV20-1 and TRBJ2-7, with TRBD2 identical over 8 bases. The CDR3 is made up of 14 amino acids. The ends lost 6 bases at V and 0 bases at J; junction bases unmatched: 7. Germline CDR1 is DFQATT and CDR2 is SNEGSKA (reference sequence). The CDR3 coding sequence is TGCAGTGCCAAACAGCGGGGGCCCTCCTACGAGCAGTACTTC. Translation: CSAKQRGPSYEQYF.

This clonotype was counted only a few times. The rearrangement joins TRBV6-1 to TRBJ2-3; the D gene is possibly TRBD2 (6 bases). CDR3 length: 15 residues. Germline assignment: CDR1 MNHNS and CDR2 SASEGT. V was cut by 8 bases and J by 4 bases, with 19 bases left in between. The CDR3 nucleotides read TGTGCCAGCTCGACCGGGAGCCGCGGAGCAGATACGCAGTATTTT. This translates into CASSTGSRGADTQYF.